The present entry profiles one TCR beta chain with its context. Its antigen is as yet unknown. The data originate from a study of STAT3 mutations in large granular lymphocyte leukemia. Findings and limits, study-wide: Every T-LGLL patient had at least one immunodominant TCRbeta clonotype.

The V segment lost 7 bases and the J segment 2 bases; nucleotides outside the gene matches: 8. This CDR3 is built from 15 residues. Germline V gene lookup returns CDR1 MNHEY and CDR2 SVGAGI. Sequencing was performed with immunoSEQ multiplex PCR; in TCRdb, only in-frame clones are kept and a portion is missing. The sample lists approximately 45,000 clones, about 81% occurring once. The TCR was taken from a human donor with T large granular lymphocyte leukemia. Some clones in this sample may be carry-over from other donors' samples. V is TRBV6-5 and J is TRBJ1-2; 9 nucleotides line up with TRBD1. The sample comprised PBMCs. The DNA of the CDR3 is TGTGCCAGCAAGTCGACAGGGGGTCTGAACTATGGCTACACCTTC. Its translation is CASKSTGGLNYGYTF.